The rows below give T cell receptor beta chains drawn from one sample of a study of beta chain features in type 1 diabetes. Clones were read by immunoSEQ multiplex PCR, and TCRdb kept only the in-frame ones, dropping some. The repertoire has 250,000 to 350,000 clones, 8% to 13% of them found once; the top ten carry about 0.015%. The sample taken for sequencing was naive CD4+ T cells from blood. These receptors were taken from a woman aged 25-40 years in good health. CDR3s include the opening cysteine and the closing phenylalanine or tryptophan. The D gene is left open where the match is weak. Some rows have no size entry. The others give once, few or many, or a class for an expanded clone.

cdr3_aa: CASSRIGGVYEQYF
cdr3_nt: TGTGCCAGCAGTCGGATTGGAGGAGTCTACGAGCAGTACTTC
v_call: TRBV27
j_call: TRBJ2-7
d_call: -
clone_size: few

cdr3_aa: CASSLGRVQPQHF
cdr3_nt: TGTGCCAGCAGCCTAGGGAGGGTTCAGCCCCAGCATTTT
v_call: TRBV28
j_call: TRBJ1-5
d_call: -
clone_size: -

cdr3_aa: CASSSPIRPKGGNTIYF
cdr3_nt: TGTGCCAGCAGCTCCCCAATCCGTCCCAAGGGGGGAAACACCATATATTTT
v_call: TRBV13
j_call: TRBJ1-3
d_call: -
clone_size: -

cdr3_aa: CASSQNSGVDQPQHF
cdr3_nt: TGTGCCAGCAGCCAGAACTCAGGGGTGGATCAGCCCCAGCATTTT
v_call: TRBV27
j_call: TRBJ1-5
d_call: -
clone_size: -

cdr3_aa: CASRRVVDEQFF
cdr3_nt: TGTGCCAGCAGAAGAGTTGTAGATGAGCAGTTCTTC
v_call: TRBV7-8
j_call: TRBJ2-1
d_call: -
clone_size: -

cdr3_aa: CASSQTGSEQYF
cdr3_nt: TGTGCCAGCAGCCAGACAGGGAGCGAGCAGTACTTC
v_call: TRBV14
j_call: TRBJ2-7
d_call: TRBD1
clone_size: few

cdr3_aa: CASSPRTGDKAKNIQYF
cdr3_nt: TGTGCCAGCAGCCCTCGGACAGGGGACAAGGCCAAAAACATTCAGTACTTC
v_call: TRBV28
j_call: TRBJ2-4
d_call: TRBD1
clone_size: -

cdr3_aa: CASSPGGHNEQFF
cdr3_nt: TGTGCCAGCAGCCCCGGGGGGCACAATGAGCAGTTCTTC
v_call: TRBV9
j_call: TRBJ2-1
d_call: -
clone_size: few

cdr3_aa: CASSPGLARTDTQYF
cdr3_nt: TGTGCCAGCAGTCCGGGACTAGCTCGCACAGATACGCAGTATTTT
v_call: TRBV28
j_call: TRBJ2-3
d_call: TRBD2
clone_size: few

cdr3_aa: CAISGDSSEQYF
cdr3_nt: TGTGCCATCAGTGGCGACTCCTCCGAGCAGTACTTC
v_call: TRBV10-3
j_call: TRBJ2-7
d_call: -
clone_size: few

cdr3_aa: CASSNPWAYRYGYTF
cdr3_nt: TGTGCCAGCAGCAACCCCTGGGCGTACCGATATGGCTACACCTTC
v_call: TRBV21-1
j_call: TRBJ1-2
d_call: -
clone_size: -